This T cell receptor (beta chain) was captured in a study of T cells in women clearing cervical HPV infection. On this clone itself: The read comes to an end 3 residues before the CDR3 does, leaving the germline J gene to fill in the end.

In germline, CDR1 is SGHRS, CDR2 YFSETQ. The CDR3 spans 15 residues. Trimming took off 4 bases at V and 1 base at J, with 12 bases between the two ends. Clones were sequenced by immunoSEQ multiplex PCR, and TCRdb holds only the in-frame ones, with some missing. Its table lists around 35,000 clones. The chain joins TRBV5-1 to TRBJ2-1; D call uncertain. The receptor comes from a woman between 18 and 75 years old with a cervical HPV16 infection that either progressed to CIN3+ or cleared (not recorded which). The sequenced material came from blood buffy coat. The sequenced CDR3 bases are TGCGCCAGCAGCCGCCAGGCAGCATCCTACAATGAG. Protein sequence: CASSRQAASYNE. Given in full, the CDR3 is CASSRQAASYNEQFF.